The source of this T cell receptor beta chain is a study of cytomegalovirus exposure and HLA in healthy donors. Use of 60 Vbeta and 13 Jbeta primers characterized the PCR. Repertoires were generated with immunoSEQ multiplex PCR, while TCRdb's copy carries only in-frame clones and drops some. The data contain roughly 150,000 clones, 72% of them singletons. Comments on this clone: As yet, its antigen is unknown.

The donors, nominally healthy at sampling, likely had unrecorded immune exposures. This CDR3 region has 17 residues. Germline CDR1 reads MNHEY; CDR2 reads SMNVEV (reference sequence). Trimming took 4 bases from V and 2 from J, leaving 20 bases between them. Broader study findings: Analysis performed later found over 15,000 TCR beta sequences associated with HLA alleles at 0.05 false discovery rate. A later look showed TCR association rates differing by HLA locus, highest for DRB1 and lowest for HLA-C. According to a later analysis, most TCR beta chains associated with CMV appeared HLA-restricted.

The TCR sequence derives from a middle-aged man in good health and CMV-seronegative. The rearrangement links TRBV27 to TRBJ1-1, with D possibly matching TRBD1 (6 bases). Source material: PBMCs. In DNA, the CDR3 is TGTGCCAGCAGTTACTTAACAGGGTCGAATTTAAACACTGAAGCTTTCTTT. Translating it yields CASSYLTGSNLNTEAFF.